The 29 T cell receptor beta chains below all came from one sample that was sequenced in a study of T cells in Graves' hyperthyroidism and ophthalmopathy. What was amplified from RNA transcripts were TCR beta CDR3 regions. RT-PCR in the first round (using the HTBI primer set) targeted the TCR CDR3. A single record per CDR3 protein comes from TCRdb applying MiXCR to the multiplex PCR reads. This sample has about 400,000 distinct CDR3 sequences; 15% occur once, and the top ten carry approximately 29%. Sample: blood. The receptors were gathered from a woman in her twenties or thirties with Graves' hyperthyroidism.

This clonotype was recorded many times. J is TRBJ2-5 and V is TRBV4-1; D could derive from TRBD1 or TRBD2 (5 bases each). Germline CDR1 MGHRA, CDR2 YSYEKL. CDR3 length: 14 residues. The V end was cut by 3 bases, the J end by 4 bases, with 12 bases between. CDR3: CASSHGRGAETQYF. The CDR3 bases are TGCGCCAGCAGCCACGGGCGAGGGGCAGAGACCCAGTACTTC.

This clonotype has a handful of counts. The chain has TRBV3-1 and TRBJ2-7, with D tentatively TRBD1 (5 bases). Trimming stripped 2 bases from V and 3 bases from J, with 8 bases between. This CDR3 is built from 13 residues. The germline gives CDR1 LGHDT, CDR2 YNNKEL (reference sequence). The CDR3 protein is CASSQPGFYEQYF. The CDR3 region has the DNA TGTGCCAGCAGCCAACCAGGGTTCTACGAGCAGTACTTC.

This clonotype was seen only a few times. The V call is TRBV20-1, the J call TRBJ2-7; 7 nucleotides agree with TRBD1. Germline trimming cut 8 bases from V and 7 bases from J; bases unmatched to any gene: 5. Germline CDR1 DFQATT, CDR2 SNEGSKA (reference sequence). The CDR3 is 10 amino acids. The CDR3 bases are TGCAGTTACTTACAGGGGGAGCAGTACTTC. This gives the protein CSYLQGEQYF.

This clonotype has only a few counts. The rearrangement uses TRBV28 and TRBJ2-7; 11 bases are shared with TRBD2. This CDR3 is built from 15 residues. Germline CDR1 MDHEN, CDR2 SYDVKM. V lost 6 bases, J lost 7 bases, and 11 bases stayed unmatched. The CDR3, as DNA: TGTGCCAGCAGCTTAGCGGGAGGGCCGATTGGGGAGCAGTACTTC. Translation gives CASSLAGGPIGEQYF.

Only a few counts were recorded for this clonotype. The chain employs TRBV29-1 and TRBJ2-1; TRBD2 matches 12 bases. The junction had 22 bases not matched to a gene; V was cut back by 7 bases and J by 9 bases. The CDR3 totals 18 residues. Per the germline V gene, CDR1 is SQVTM and CDR2 is ANQGSEA. The CDR3: CSAGGTSGRPTKTSEQFF. The CDR3 DNA sequence: TGCAGCGCTGGCGGAACTAGCGGGAGGCCAACGAAAACAAGTGAGCAGTTCTTC.

The rearrangement joins TRBV7-2 to TRBJ2-3; weak D call: TRBD1 (5 bases). In germline, CDR1 is SGHTA, CDR2 FQGNSA. V lost 4 bases and J 1 base, leaving 12 bases between the germline ends. The CDR3 contains 15 residues. CDR3 sequence reads: CASSSDGQRTDTQYF. The CDR3 nucleotides are TGTGCCAGCAGCTCGGACGGACAACGCACAGATACGCAGTATTTT.

The chain is built from TRBV14 and TRBJ1-2; tentatively, D is TRBD1 (5 bases). The CDR3 spans 14 residues. V was cut by 3 bases and J by 3 bases, with 11 bases left in between. Germline assignment: CDR1 SGHDN and CDR2 FVKESK. CDR3 in amino acids: CASSHSSGHYGYTF. The CDR3, as DNA: TGTGCCAGCAGCCATTCTTCAGGGCACTATGGCTACACCTTC.

V usage is TRBV4-2 and J usage is TRBJ2-1; 7 positions agree with TRBD2. J was trimmed by 0 bases and V by 1 base; bases with no gene match: 3. Germline V CDR1 and CDR2: LGHNA, YNFKEQ. The CDR3 consists of 16 residues. CDR3 protein: CASSQGGGSSYNEQFF. The CDR3 bases are TGTGCCAGCAGCCAAGGAGGCGGGAGCTCCTACAATGAGCAGTTCTTC.

The V gene is TRBV12-3 or TRBV12-4, the J gene TRBJ2-2; 7 bases match TRBD2. V lost 5 bases and J lost 6; bases outside the gene matches: 9. CDR3 length: 15 amino acids. CDR3 nucleotides: TGTGCCAGCAGTCCCCATGGGGGGGACTCCGGGGAGCTGTTTTTT. Protein product: CASSPHGGDSGELFF.

This clonotype has more than one count but fewer than ten. CDR3 sequence reads: CAAGGDRAEQYF. The CDR3 DNA sequence: TGTGCTGCGGGGGGGGACAGAGCCGAGCAGTACTTC. The genes are TRBV7-9 and TRBJ2-7, with 9 bases that match TRBD2. The CDR3 is made up of 12 amino acids. Germline CDR1 and CDR2: SEHNR and FQNEAQ (reference sequence).

This clonotype was seen a handful of times. The chain couples TRBV5-1 to TRBJ1-4; no reliable D call. This CDR3 region has 13 residues. The V gene's germline CDR1 is SGHRS and CDR2 YFSETQ. Between the trimmed V and J ends, which lost 0 bases and 3 bases, there was a span of 3 bases. In DNA form, the CDR3 reads TGCGCCAGCAGCTTGGAAGCTAATGAAAAACTGTTTTTT. As protein: CASSLEANEKLFF.

At least ten counts were recorded for this clonotype. The chain uses TRBV18 and TRBJ2-3; no reliable D call. The CDR3 runs to 14 residues. CDR1 is KGHSH and CDR2 is LQKENI in the germline V gene. V lost 6 bases, J lost 0 bases, and 10 bases lay in between. CDR3: CASSPLGSTDTQYF. Here the CDR3 DNA reads TGTGCCAGCTCCCCCCTGGGGAGCACAGATACGCAGTATTTT.

This clonotype showed up many times. CDR3: CSARGVGSRGTQETQYF. Written as DNA, the CDR3 is TGCAGTGCTAGAGGGGTTGGATCGCGGGGGACCCAAGAGACCCAGTACTTC. The chain uses TRBV20-1 and TRBJ2-5; 7 nucleotides agree with TRBD2. The CDR3 is 17 residues long. Germline V gives CDR1 DFQATT, CDR2 SNEGSKA (reference sequence). After removal of 1 base from V and 1 base from J, the junction contained 12 bases not matched to a gene.

Only a few counts were recorded for this clonotype. The chain links TRBV7-9 to TRBJ1-2; TRBD1 matches 7 bases. Germline V gene lookup returns CDR1 SEHNR and CDR2 FQNEAQ (reference sequence). J lost 6 bases, V lost 5 bases, and 12 bases had no gene match. The CDR3 sequence is 15 residues long. CDR3 in DNA: TGTGCCAGCAGCCCACCTAGGGCAGGGGGGCATGGCTACACCTTC. This gives the protein CASSPPRAGGHGYTF.

This clonotype was recorded a few times. This sequence joins TRBV9 and TRBJ2-7, with 9 nucleotides matching TRBD2. The CDR3 totals 14 residues. Germline lookup yields CDR1 SGDLS and CDR2 YYNGEE. V was pared by 0 bases and J by 6 bases, with 4 bases of the junction left unmatched. DNA for the CDR3: TGTGCCAGCAGCGTAGGTACTAGCGGGTTCGAGCAGTACTTC. Translated, it gives CASSVGTSGFEQYF.

This clonotype was detected ten times or more. The V gene is TRBV7-9, the J gene TRBJ1-1; 8 bases align to TRBD1. The junction had 3 bases not matched to a gene; V was cut back by 5 bases and J by 1 base. Germline assignment: CDR1 SEHNR and CDR2 FQNEAQ (reference sequence). This CDR3 spans 14 amino acids. CDR3 in DNA: TGTGCCAGCAGCACCGGACAGGGGAACACTGAAGCTTTCTTT. Its protein product is CASSTGQGNTEAFF.

This clonotype was detected ten times or more. The genes are TRBV11-2 and TRBJ2-1, with unresolved D. The germline CDR1 and CDR2 sequences are SGHAT and FQNNGV. V lost 2 bases, J lost 2 bases, and 13 bases lay in between. The CDR3 consists of 16 residues. The CDR3 sequence: CASSLSADSTYNEQFF. The DNA of the CDR3 is TGTGCCAGCAGCTTATCGGCAGATTCTACCTACAATGAGCAGTTCTTC.

This clonotype was detected once. It may be a read error: a sequence one base away is much more abundant. V gene TRBV20-1 combines with J gene TRBJ2-7; D may be TRBD1 (6 bases). In germline, CDR1 is DFQATT, CDR2 SNEGSKA (reference sequence). This CDR3 contains 11 residues. CDR3 bases: TGCAGTGCTCAGGGGAGCCTCGAGCAGCACTTC. Its translation: CSAQGSLEQHF.

This clonotype was counted ten times or more. The chain employs TRBV7-3 and TRBJ2-2; the D gene could be TRBD1 or TRBD2 (5 bases each). Trimming stripped 4 bases from V and 2 bases from J, with 17 bases between. Germline CDR1 reads SGHTA; CDR2 reads FQGTGA. The CDR3 contains 17 residues. The CDR3 spells CASSSRAGAFNTGELFF. The CDR3 DNA reads TGTGCCAGCAGCTCACGTGCCGGGGCATTTAACACCGGGGAGCTGTTTTTT.

This clonotype showed up many times. The chain joins TRBV6-5 to TRBJ2-7; D is unclear. The germline gives CDR1 MNHEY, CDR2 SVGAGI. The CDR3 extends over 13 amino acids. Trimming took off 2 bases at V and 2 bases at J, with 7 bases between the two ends. CDR3 residues: CASSYTETYEQYF. The DNA for the CDR3 is TGTGCCAGCAGTTACACGGAAACCTACGAGCAGTACTTC.

This clonotype was seen more than once but under ten times. At one boundary the junction diverges from the germline segment, which might be a read error. The chain recombines TRBV28 with TRBJ2-5; 7 bases agree with TRBD2. Germline V gene lookup returns CDR1 MDHEN and CDR2 SYDVKM. This CDR3 is 18 amino acids long. CDR3 sequence (DNA): TGTGCCAGCAGCACCGAGACCTACCCGGGACTACTTATAGAGGCCCAGTACTTC. It codes for CASSTETYPGLLIEAQYF.

This chain links TRBV20-1 with TRBJ2-7, with 7 positions matching TRBD2. Unmatched junction bases numbered 7, after V lost 0 bases and J lost 8 bases. The CDR3 has 13 amino acids. Germline V CDR1 and CDR2: DFQATT, SNEGSKA (reference sequence). The CDR3 nucleotides read TGCAGTGCTAGAGATTGGGGGAGGGAAAAGCAGTACTTC. This gives the protein CSARDWGREKQYF.

The chain employs TRBV4-2 and TRBJ2-5, with 9 bases matching TRBD1. CDR3 length: 15 amino acids. CDR1 is LGHNA, CDR2 YNFKEQ, per germline. V gave up 3 bases and J gave up 1 base; unmatched junction bases: 3. CDR3 nucleotides: TGTGCCAGCAGCCAGCAACAGGGGGCCCAAGAGACCCAGTACTTC. Translated: CASSQQQGAQETQYF.

This chain connects TRBV3-1 to TRBJ1-5; 8 bases match TRBD1. This CDR3 is 14 amino acids long. Germline CDR1 LGHDT, CDR2 YNNKEL (reference sequence). V was pared by 6 bases and J by 7 bases, with 8 bases of the junction left unmatched. CDR3 region: CASSPGQGWQPQHF. The CDR3 nucleotides read TGTGCCAGCAGTCCAGGACAGGGATGGCAGCCCCAGCATTTT.

This clonotype was seen a handful of times. Sequence at one end of the junction differs from germline and may be a read error. The gene calls are TRBV20-1 and TRBJ2-1; TRBD2 agrees at 8 bases. The CDR3 length is 13 residues. The germline CDR1 and CDR2 sequences are DFQATT and SNEGSKA (reference sequence). CDR3 DNA sequence: TGCAGTGCTGGGAAATTAGCGGGAAATGAGCAGCTCTTC. This codes for CSAGKLAGNEQLF.

The chain recombines TRBV30 with TRBJ1-2, with D perhaps TRBD1 (6 bases). The CDR3 extends over 15 amino acids. Germline V gene lookup returns CDR1 GTSNPN and CDR2 SVGIG (reference sequence). Trimming took 3 bases from V and 2 from J, leaving 16 bases between them. CDR3 sequence (DNA): TGTGCCTGGAGCGAACAGGGATTTTTAAACTATGGCTACACCTTC. This sequence encodes CAWSEQGFLNYGYTF.

This chain links TRBV5-8 with TRBJ2-7; 11 bases fit TRBD1. Looked up from germline, CDR1 is SGHTS and CDR2 is YDEGEE. The CDR3 spans 15 residues. Trimming at V came to 2 bases and at J to 3 bases, leaving 4 bases not matched to a gene. CDR3: CASSFIGTGGYEQYF. CDR3 DNA: TGTGCCAGCAGCTTTATCGGGACAGGGGGCTACGAGCAGTACTTC.

V gene TRBV12-3 or TRBV12-4 combines with J gene TRBJ1-3, with a possible D match to TRBD1 (6 bases). Deletions cut 6 bases from V and 4 bases from J, with 10 bases between. The length of the CDR3 is 13 residues. The CDR3 loop is CASSNTGGNTIYF. The CDR3 coding sequence is TGTGCCAGCAGCAACACAGGGGGAAACACCATATATTTT.

This clonotype occurred many times. The J gene is TRBJ2-1, the V gene TRBV27; 10 bases map to TRBD2. The CDR3 covers 15 residues. Losses at the gene ends were 5 bases for V and 3 bases for J; bases not matched to a gene: 4. Germline V gene data show CDR1 as MNHEY and CDR2 as SMNVEV (reference sequence). The chain's CDR3 is CASSTGTSVYNEQFF. CDR3 sequence (DNA): TGTGCCAGCAGTACCGGGACTAGCGTCTACAATGAGCAGTTCTTC.